Shown below are 3 T cell receptor beta chains from a single sample sequenced in a study of CD8+CD57+ T cells in acquired aplastic anemia. Genomic DNA constituted the template upon which TCR beta VDJ and CDR3 profiling was performed. TCRdb redid the calling of the reads with MiXCR, one entry per CDR3 protein. The table includes 150,000 to 200,000 distinct CDR3 sequences, approximately 45% detected once. Sequences were obtained from sorted CD4+, CD8+, or CD8+CD57+ T cells (not recorded which) from PBMCs. These receptors originate from a human donor in good health.

The chain is built from TRBV11-1 and TRBJ1-5; TRBD1 aligns across 7 bases. The V segment lost 1 base and the J segment 5 bases; nucleotides outside the gene matches: 11. The CDR3 length is 17 residues. The germline gives CDR1 SGHAT, CDR2 FQDESV (reference sequence). The CDR3 DNA sequence: TGTGCCAGCAGCTTAGTATTCAAGAGGGACAGAGATCAGCCCCAGCATTTT. This encodes CASSLVFKRDRDQPQHF.

The chain is built from TRBV11-2 and TRBJ2-7; TRBD1 matches 7 bases. Germline V gives CDR1 SGHAT, CDR2 FQNNGV. The CDR3 is made up of 15 amino acids. The trim removed 5 bases at V and 3 bases at J, leaving 10 bases unmatched. The CDR3 DNA reads as TGTGCCAGCAGCCCCCGGGACAGCTTTTTCTACGAGCAGTACTTC. It translates to CASSPRDSFFYEQYF. Supplemented by reference TRBV11-2 and TRBJ2-7, the full variable domain reads EAGVAQSPRYKIIEKRQSVAFWCNPISGHATLYWYQQILGQGPKLLIQFQNNGVVDDSQLPKDRFSAERLKGVDSTLKIQPAKLEDSAVYLCASSPRDSFFYEQYFGPGTRLTVT.

Many counts were recorded for this clonotype. The V gene is TRBV15, the J gene TRBJ2-7; perhaps TRBD1 as D (6 bases). CDR3 length equals 14 residues. The germline gives CDR1 LNHNV, CDR2 YYDKDF (reference sequence). V shed 2 bases and J shed 3 bases, with 11 bases lying between them. The CDR3 loop reads CATSRQKGGYEQYF. The CDR3 bases are TGTGCCACCAGCAGACAAAAAGGGGGCTACGAGCAGTACTTC. Supplemented by reference TRBV15 and TRBJ2-7, the full variable domain reads DAMVIQNPRYQVTQFGKPVTLSCSQTLNHNVMYWYQQKSSQAPKLLFHYYDKDFNNEADTPDNFQSRRPNTSFCFLDIRSPGLGDTAMYLCATSRQKGGYEQYFGPGTRLTVT.